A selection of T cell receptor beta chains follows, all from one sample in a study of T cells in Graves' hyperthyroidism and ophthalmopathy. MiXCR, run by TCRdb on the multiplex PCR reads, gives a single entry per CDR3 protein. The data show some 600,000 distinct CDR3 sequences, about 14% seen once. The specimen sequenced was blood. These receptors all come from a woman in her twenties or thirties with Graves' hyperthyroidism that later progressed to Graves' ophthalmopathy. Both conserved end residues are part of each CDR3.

CDR3: CSARVGTDSNQPQHF; V: TRBV20-1; J: TRBJ1-5
CDR3: CATPGDCTDTQYF; V: TRBV24-1; J: TRBJ2-3
CDR3: CASSSPAAVQETQYF; V: TRBV7-9; J: TRBJ2-5
CDR3: CAISDHPGLAGVSTDTQYF; V: TRBV10-3; J: TRBJ2-3
CDR3: CASSPPSSVPDNEQFF; V: TRBV18; J: TRBJ2-1
CDR3: CASSFVLLYEQYF; V: TRBV7-2; J: TRBJ2-7
CDR3: CAISVETTGDGYTF; V: TRBV10-3; J: TRBJ1-2
CDR3: CASSFRPWDRNEKLFF; V: TRBV11-2; J: TRBJ1-4
CDR3: CASSKPWEGANVLTF; V: TRBV5-1; J: TRBJ2-6
CDR3: CSVVAAAGGSNEQYF; V: TRBV29-1; J: TRBJ2-7
CDR3: CAWSVTEQETQYF; V: TRBV30; J: TRBJ2-5
CDR3: CASSLGWQQGGFEQYF; V: TRBV7-9; J: TRBJ2-7
CDR3: CSARDREGGTEAFF; V: TRBV20-1; J: TRBJ1-1
CDR3: CASSLGAGRGGYTF; V: TRBV13; J: TRBJ1-2
CDR3: CSAFSRLDEKLFF; V: TRBV20-1; J: TRBJ1-4
CDR3: CASSPRRGLITGELFF; V: TRBV28; J: TRBJ2-2
CDR3: CSTRVEGGGYTF; V: TRBV20-1; J: TRBJ1-2
CDR3: CASSQVAPDTQYF; V: TRBV3-1; J: TRBJ2-3
CDR3: CASRTTRSRGGDTEAFF; V: TRBV11-3; J: TRBJ1-1
CDR3: CSARLQHSYNEQFF; V: TRBV20-1; J: TRBJ2-1
CDR3: CASSPTGQGNGANVLTF; V: TRBV19; J: TRBJ2-6
CDR3: CASSLSYGPSTNYNSPLHF; V: TRBV27; J: TRBJ1-6
CDR3: CASSPVRGELFF; V: TRBV2; J: TRBJ1-4
CDR3: CASTRSDRGPGYGYTF; V: TRBV12-3/TRBV12-4; J: TRBJ1-2
CDR3: CASSPLSGVADTQYF; V: TRBV3-1; J: TRBJ2-3
CDR3: CASNLPASSGNTIYF; V: TRBV12-3/TRBV12-4; J: TRBJ1-3
CDR3: CAWMAGMNTEAFF; V: TRBV30; J: TRBJ1-1
CDR3: CASSLDWGSETQYF; V: TRBV11-3; J: TRBJ2-5
CDR3: CASSMGPANTEAFF; V: TRBV19; J: TRBJ1-1
CDR3: CASSLTTGESYEQYF; V: TRBV4-1; J: TRBJ2-7
CDR3: CASSLDLGVNTYEQYF; V: TRBV11-2; J: TRBJ2-7
CDR3: CASSEVSRRPYGYTF; V: TRBV6-1; J: TRBJ1-2
CDR3: CASSSGGAVNTEAFF; V: TRBV6-2/TRBV6-3; J: TRBJ1-1
CDR3: CASSPGTGLTSNEQFF; V: TRBV11-2; J: TRBJ2-1
CDR3: CASSLMREGEQFF; V: TRBV7-3; J: TRBJ2-1